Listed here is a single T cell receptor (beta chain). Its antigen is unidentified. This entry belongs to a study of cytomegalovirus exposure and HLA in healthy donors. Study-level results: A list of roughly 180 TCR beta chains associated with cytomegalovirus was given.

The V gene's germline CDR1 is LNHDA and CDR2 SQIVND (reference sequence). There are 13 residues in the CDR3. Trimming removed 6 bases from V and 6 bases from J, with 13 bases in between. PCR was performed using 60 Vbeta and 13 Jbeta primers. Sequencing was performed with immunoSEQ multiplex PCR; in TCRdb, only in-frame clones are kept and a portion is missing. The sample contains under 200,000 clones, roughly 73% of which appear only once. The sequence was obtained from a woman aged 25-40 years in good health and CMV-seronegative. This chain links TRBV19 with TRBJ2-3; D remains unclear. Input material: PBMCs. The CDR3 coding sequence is TGTGCCAGTAGCCTCTTCAGTTTTGATACGCAGTATTTT. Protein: CASSLFSFDTQYF.